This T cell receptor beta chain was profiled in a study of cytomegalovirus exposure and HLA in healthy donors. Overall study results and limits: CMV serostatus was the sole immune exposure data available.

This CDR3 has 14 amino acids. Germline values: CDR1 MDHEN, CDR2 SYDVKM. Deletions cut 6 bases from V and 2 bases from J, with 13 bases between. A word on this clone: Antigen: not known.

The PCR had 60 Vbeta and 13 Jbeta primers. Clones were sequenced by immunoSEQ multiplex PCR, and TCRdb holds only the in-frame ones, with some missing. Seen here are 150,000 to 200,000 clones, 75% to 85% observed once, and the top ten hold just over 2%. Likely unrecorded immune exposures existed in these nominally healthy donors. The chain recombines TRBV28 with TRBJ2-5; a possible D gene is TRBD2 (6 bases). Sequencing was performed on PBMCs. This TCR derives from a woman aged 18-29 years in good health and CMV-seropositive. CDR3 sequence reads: CASSVGGSQETQYF. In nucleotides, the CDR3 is TGTGCCAGCAGCGTCGGGGGATCGCAAGAGACCCAGTACTTC.